This T cell receptor beta chain was found in a study of CD8+ T cells in alopecia areata. At the level of the study: Patients in the treated group were given tofacitinib by mouth, 5 to 10 mg twice a day.

CDR3 length: 17 residues. CDR1 is MNHEY and CDR2 is SMNVEV in the germline V gene (reference sequence). Trimming cost V 0 bases and J 5 bases; bases outside gene matches: 6. After isolation, RNA underwent reverse transcription to generate cDNA as the sequencing template. Only in-frame clones appear in the TCRdb table, and some are missing; sequencing was by immunoSEQ multiplex PCR. The sample holds over 150,000 clones, approximately 56% seen once. The specimen comprised CD4+ T cells sorted from blood, sampled at week 0. V usage is TRBV27 and J usage is TRBJ1-6, with 8 bases identical to TRBD1. The TCR was taken from a human donor with alopecia areata. CDR3 sequence reads: CASSLSPRTGHNSPLHF. The CDR3 DNA is TGTGCCAGCAGTTTATCCCCTCGGACAGGGCATAATTCACCCCTCCACTTT.